The 32 T cell receptor beta chains reported below all come from one sample, sequenced in a study of blood T cells in healthy people across ages. A second PCR, run for about 6 to 11 cycles, used a sample-barcoded 5' primer plus a J-beta primer mix. TCRdb analysed the 5' RACE reads with MiXCR anew, one entry per CDR3 protein. The sample holds around 990,000 distinct CDR3 sequences, approximately 26% seen once. The data also belong to a second study, concerning T cells of mothers and their children.

Sequenced sample: blood. The receptors come from a girl aged 2-10 years in good health.

This clonotype turned up a few times. The chain links TRBV13 to TRBJ2-3; 10 nucleotides align to TRBD1. Germline V gene data show CDR1 as PRHDT and CDR2 as FYEKMQ (reference sequence). The ends lost 5 bases at V and 6 bases at J; junction bases unmatched: 14. The CDR3 totals 17 residues. CDR3 loop: CASSVGSTTGGRDTQYF. The CDR3 DNA reads as TGTGCCAGCAGCGTTGGGTCGACGACAGGGGGCAGGGATACGCAGTATTTT.

The rearrangement uses TRBV7-9 and TRBJ2-6, with D possibly matching TRBD2 (5 bases). This CDR3 spans 15 amino acids. Trimming took off 6 bases at V and 1 base at J, with 10 bases between the two ends. CDR1 and CDR2 (germline): SEHNR, FQNEAQ (reference sequence). CDR3 nucleotide sequence: TGTGCCAGCAGGCTTGGGAGTTCTGGGGCCAACGTCCTGACTTTC. The encoded protein is CASRLGSSGANVLTF.

The J gene is TRBJ2-1, the V gene TRBV4-1; no firm D call. The CDR3 is made up of 17 amino acids. Germline CDR1 MGHRA, CDR2 YSYEKL. V was trimmed by 4 bases and J by 7 bases, leaving 23 bases between them. The DNA for the CDR3 is TGCGCCAGCAGCCCTATCTCAACTACCCTTCGTACAAATGAGCAGTTCTTC. Residues: CASSPISTTLRTNEQFF.

This chain links TRBV19 with TRBJ1-1; D not certain. Trimming stripped 3 bases from V and 1 base from J, with 9 bases between. From germline, CDR1 is LNHDA and CDR2 SQIVND (reference sequence). The CDR3 consists of 14 residues. The CDR3 DNA reads as TGTGCCAGTAGTATCGTCGCGGGGAACACTGAAGCTTTCTTT. It encodes CASSIVAGNTEAFF.

This chain joins TRBV5-1 and TRBJ2-7; D gene unclear. Germline CDR1 reads SGHRS; CDR2 reads YFSETQ. Trimming stripped 3 bases from V and 3 bases from J, with 10 bases between. The CDR3 runs to 13 residues. The CDR3 reads CASSSPRIYEQYF. CDR3 nucleotide sequence: TGCGCCAGCAGCTCCCCTCGGATCTACGAGCAGTACTTC.

The table lists this clonotype with a few counts. The V and J genes are TRBV6-2 or TRBV6-3 and TRBJ2-7, with no clear D. The CDR3 loop spans 14 amino acids. The ends were cut back, 6 bases at V and 3 bases at J, with 15 bases in the middle. Germline assignment: CDR1 MNHEY and CDR2 SVGEGT. For the CDR3, the DNA is TGTGCCAGCAGCCAACAACTTGGCCTCTACGAGCAGTACTTC. Encoded protein: CASSQQLGLYEQYF.

This clonotype was observed a handful of times. This chain joins TRBV20-1 and TRBJ2-7; 8 nucleotides match TRBD2. Germline assignment: CDR1 DFQATT and CDR2 SNEGSKA (reference sequence). CDR3 size: 15 residues. With V trimmed by 3 bases and J by 3 bases, 10 bases remained unmatched. This CDR3 reads CSASLPGLGSYEQYF. The CDR3 DNA reads as TGCAGTGCTAGCCTGCCGGGACTAGGGAGCTACGAGCAGTACTTC.

In its sample, this clonotype was seen a few times. The CDR3 reads CASSLDQNRGGTQYF. The DNA of the CDR3 is TGTGCCAGCAGCTTAGATCAAAACCGCGGAGGGACCCAGTACTTC. The gene calls are TRBV11-2 and TRBJ2-5, with TRBD2 as a possible D gene (5 bases). CDR3 length equals 15 residues. V lost 0 bases, J lost 7 bases, and 15 bases lay in between. Per germline, CDR1 SGHAT and CDR2 FQNNGV.

This clonotype was detected ten times or more. The chain couples TRBV29-1 to TRBJ1-2; a weak D match, TRBD1 (5 bases). V dropped 4 bases and J dropped 7 bases, with 10 bases sitting between them. In germline, CDR1 is SQVTM, CDR2 ANQGSEA. This CDR3 has 11 residues. The CDR3 sequence: CSVGGNLGYTF. Written as DNA, the CDR3 is TGCAGCGTTGGGGGGAACCTTGGCTACACCTTC.

This chain connects TRBV12-3 or TRBV12-4 to TRBJ2-7, with D maybe TRBD2 (5 bases). With 4 bases removed from V and 1 base from J, the gap between germline ends came to 11 bases. CDR3 size: 14 residues. The CDR3 DNA sequence: TGTGCCAGCAGTTATAGACCGGGATCCTACGAGCAGTACTTC. This translates into CASSYRPGSYEQYF.

The chain carries TRBV24-1 and TRBJ2-2; D perhaps matches TRBD1 (6 bases). The germline V and J ends were trimmed by 0 bases and 11 bases, with 9 bases remaining between them. The CDR3 spans 13 residues. Per germline, CDR1 KGHDR and CDR2 SFDVKD. This chain's CDR3 is CATSDLYRAELFF. The CDR3 bases are TGTGCCACCAGTGATTTGTACAGGGCCGAGCTGTTTTTT.

This clonotype appeared a few times. In nucleotides, the CDR3 is TGTGCCAGCAGCTTGCTTCCGAGCTTCGGGGGCTACACCTTC. Its translation is CASSLLPSFGGYTF. V usage is TRBV7-9 and J usage is TRBJ1-2; D not resolved. The CDR3 has 14 residues. Trimming pared 3 bases from V and 8 bases from J, leaving 16 bases between. Germline loops: CDR1 SEHNR, CDR2 FQNEAQ (reference sequence).

A few counts support this clonotype. This CDR3 is CASSFSGGVETQYF. CDR3 in DNA: TGTGCCAGCAGCTTTTCGGGGGGCGTCGAGACCCAGTACTTC. The chain employs TRBV5-6 and TRBJ2-5; D may be TRBD2 (7 bases). V lost 2 bases and J 5 bases, leaving 13 bases between the germline ends. The V gene's germline CDR1 is SGHDT and CDR2 YYEEEE. This CDR3 is built from 14 residues.

This clonotype was detected only a few times. The chain couples TRBV29-1 to TRBJ2-5; a possible D gene is TRBD1 (6 bases). The CDR3 is made up of 15 amino acids. Germline CDR1 reads SQVTM; CDR2 reads ANQGSEA. The germline V and J ends were trimmed by 0 bases and 2 bases, with 13 bases remaining between them. CDR3 loop: CSVEDRGTPQETQYF. The DNA for the CDR3 is TGCAGCGTTGAAGATCGAGGGACACCTCAAGAGACCCAGTACTTC.

The V call is TRBV12-3 or TRBV12-4, the J call TRBJ2-7, with D perhaps matching TRBD1 (5 bases). Trimming shortened V by 0 bases and J by 2 bases, and 8 bases separated the two germline ends. The CDR3 length is 14 residues. The CDR3 protein is CASSLAGPAYEQYF. CDR3 nucleotide sequence: TGTGCCAGCAGTTTAGCGGGGCCTGCCTACGAGCAGTACTTC.

This chain connects TRBV2 to TRBJ1-3, with D uncertain. CDR1 and CDR2 from the germline V gene are SNHLY and FYNNEI. The CDR3 loop spans 13 amino acids. Deletions cut 1 base from V and 4 bases from J, with 5 bases between. In nucleotides, the CDR3 is TGTGCCAGCAGTGAAGGTGCCGGAAACACCATATATTTT. This codes for CASSEGAGNTIYF.

In this sample, this clonotype turned up a few times. The V gene is TRBV6-2 or TRBV6-3, the J gene TRBJ2-1; D ambiguous. Trimming removed 3 bases from V and 10 bases from J, with 13 bases in between. The CDR3 sequence is 13 residues long. In germline, CDR1 is MNHEY, CDR2 SVGEGT. In DNA, the CDR3 is TGTGCCAGCAGTTATAGTATTGGCAGAGAGCAGTTCTTC. Translated, it gives CASSYSIGREQFF.

This clonotype was counted between two and nine times. This chain connects TRBV6-5 to TRBJ2-5; tentatively, D is TRBD2 (6 bases). CDR1 and CDR2 (germline): MNHEY, SVGAGI. The length of the CDR3 is 13 residues. V gave up 6 bases and J gave up 0 bases, with 8 bases separating them. Here the CDR3 DNA reads TGTGCCAGCAGGCGGGGACACCAAGAGACCCAGTACTTC. Amino acids: CASRRGHQETQYF.

This clonotype was counted between two and nine times. This CDR3 reads CASSTSGTGIRETQYF. As DNA, the CDR3 is TGTGCCAGCAGTACCTCCGGGACGGGAATTCGAGAGACCCAGTACTTC. The chain uses TRBV28 and TRBJ2-5; D may match TRBD1 or TRBD2 (5 bases each). Germline V gene sequence: CDR1 MDHEN, CDR2 SYDVKM. CDR3 length: 16 residues. The V gene lost 5 bases and the J gene lost 4 bases, with 20 bases spanning the gap.

V usage is TRBV7-9 and J usage is TRBJ2-1, with D tentatively TRBD2 (6 bases). In germline, CDR1 is SEHNR, CDR2 FQNEAQ (reference sequence). CDR3 length: 16 amino acids. Deletions cut 6 bases from V and 4 bases from J, with 19 bases between. The CDR3 sequence: CASSHSLGEEYNEQFF. CDR3 sequence (DNA): TGTGCCAGCAGTCACTCACTGGGGGAGGAGTACAATGAGCAGTTCTTC.

The chain carries TRBV12-3 or TRBV12-4 and TRBJ1-2; TRBD1 matches 7 bases. The CDR3 is 15 residues long. V shed 4 bases, J shed 0 bases, and the junction held 5 bases outside the gene matches. This chain's CDR3 is CASSSYRGSNYGYTF. The CDR3 region has the DNA TGTGCCAGCAGTTCATACAGGGGATCTAACTATGGCTACACCTTC.

The J gene is TRBJ2-5, the V gene TRBV21-1; the D segment call TRBD2 is taken from the table without a DNA check. TRBV21-1 is deemed a pseudogene. This CDR3 has 16 amino acids. The CDR3 loop reads CASTETSKRTEETQYF. CDR3 coding DNA: TGTGCCAGCACCGAAACTTCCAAGCGGACGGAAGAGACCCAGTACTTC.

The chain has TRBV6-6 and TRBJ2-5; tentative D call: TRBD1 (5 bases). CDR1 MNHNY and CDR2 SVGAGI come from the germline V gene (reference sequence). The CDR3 length is 15 residues. V lost 3 bases to trimming and J lost 1 base, with 12 bases between them. CDR3 loop: CASSYVRQPQETQYF. In nucleotides, the CDR3 is TGTGCCAGCAGTTATGTGAGACAGCCCCAAGAGACCCAGTACTTC.

This clonotype was counted only a few times. CDR3 DNA: TGTGCCAGCAGCCAATACGGGGCCAACGTCCTGACTTTC. This codes for CASSQYGANVLTF. The chain has TRBV3-1 and TRBJ2-6; no clear D gene. V was clipped by 2 bases and J by 4 bases, with 3 bases between them. This CDR3 spans 13 amino acids. Germline CDR1 LGHDT, CDR2 YNNKEL (reference sequence).

The chain uses TRBV12-3 or TRBV12-4 and TRBJ1-1, with D uncertain. Between the trimmed V and J ends, which lost 11 bases and 0 bases, there was a span of 10 bases. The CDR3 runs to 12 residues. Written as DNA, the CDR3 is TGTGCCTGTTACGGGGTGAACACTGAAGCTTTCTTT. Its translation: CACYGVNTEAFF.

The V call is TRBV27, the J call TRBJ2-2; the D gene is possibly TRBD1 (6 bases). The CDR3 is 14 amino acids. Deletions cut 7 bases from V and 5 bases from J, with 14 bases between. The germline CDR1 and CDR2 sequences are MNHEY and SMNVEV (reference sequence). CDR3 protein: CASTSLDRTGELFF. The CDR3 DNA reads TGTGCCAGCACTTCACTTGACAGGACCGGGGAGCTGTTTTTT.

In its sample, this clonotype was seen a few times. This chain uses TRBV3-1 with TRBJ1-1; no clear D gene. Germline loops: CDR1 LGHDT, CDR2 YNNKEL (reference sequence). The CDR3 covers 12 residues. V shed 4 bases and J shed 2 bases, with 5 bases lying between them. The CDR3 bases are TGTGCCAGCAGCCCGTACAACACTGAAGCTTTCTTT. Amino acid sequence: CASSPYNTEAFF.

Only a few counts were recorded for this clonotype. The rearrangement uses TRBV20-1 and TRBJ2-1; tentatively, D is TRBD1 or TRBD2 (5 bases each). This CDR3 spans 14 amino acids. Trimming left V 4 bases short and J 1 base short, with 11 bases between. Germline V gene data show CDR1 as DFQATT and CDR2 as SNEGSKA (reference sequence). The CDR3 sequence is CSATGTPSYNEQFF. In DNA form, the CDR3 reads TGCAGTGCTACCGGGACGCCTTCCTACAATGAGCAGTTCTTC.

The V and J genes are TRBV7-3 and TRBJ2-3, with TRBD2 matching over 9 bases. V lost 2 bases to trimming and J lost 0 bases; unmatched junction nucleotides: 6. Per the germline V gene, CDR1 is SGHTA and CDR2 is FQGTGA. This CDR3 region has 17 residues. CDR3 sequence (DNA): TGTGCCAGCAGCTTATCGGTAGCGGGAGCTAGCACAGATACGCAGTATTTT. Residues: CASSLSVAGASTDTQYF.

About this clonotype: This CDR3 fails to terminate in the conserved phenylalanine or tryptophan, so it likely reflects a read error. In nucleotides, the CDR3 is TGTGCCAGCAGTCTCACTCTACAGAAGGCGGAGACCCAGTACGTC. Translated: CASSLTLQKAETQYV. The chain uses TRBV14 and TRBJ2-5; the D is unclear. V was trimmed by 6 bases and J by 5 bases, leaving 19 bases between them. The CDR3 spans 15 residues. Germline values: CDR1 SGHDN, CDR2 FVKESK.

The chain uses TRBV12-3 or TRBV12-4 and TRBJ1-4; D not resolved. The CDR3 runs to 14 residues. Trimming removed 8 bases from V and 7 bases from J, with 17 bases in between. CDR3 residues: CASGSAPSSEKLFF. The CDR3 coding sequence is TGTGCCAGCGGCTCTGCCCCGAGCTCTGAAAAACTGTTTTTT.

The DNA of the CDR3 is TGTGCCACCAGTGAATCCGACACTAGCGGGAGGCATTTGGATGAGCAGTTCTTC. Amino acids: CATSESDTSGRHLDEQFF. The V gene is TRBV24-1, the J gene TRBJ2-1; 12 bases are a match to TRBD2. The CDR3 is 18 residues long. The germline V gene encodes CDR1 KGHDR and CDR2 SFDVKD. V shed 4 bases and J 8 bases; nucleotides not matched to a gene: 14.